The clone carrying this T cell receptor beta chain was seen many times. Its antigen remains unidentified. Per the germline V gene, CDR1 is SGHTA and CDR2 is FQGNSA. Trimming removed 5 bases from V and 12 bases from J; junction bases left unmatched: 6. This CDR3 is built from 12 residues. The template used for profiling TCR beta VDJ and CDR3 was genomic DNA. Each CDR3 protein gets one entry after TCRdb re-called the reads with MiXCR. The data contain around 190,000 distinct CDR3 sequences, approximately 60% of them singletons. This sample is drawn from a study of CD8+CD57+ T cells in acquired aplastic anemia. The wider study: When averaged, DNA from sorted CD4+ and CD8+ cells came to around 3.4 ug. CD4+ cell libraries from healthy donors averaged around 11 million reads. Study observations and caveats: Between the patient and control groups, CD8+ Simpson's diversity did not differ significantly. About 28 sequences, all CD8+ CDR3, were shared between patients and controls.

J is TRBJ1-4 and V is TRBV7-2, with TRBD1 matching over 7 bases. Sequencing was carried out using sorted CD4+, CD8+, or CD8+CD57+ T cells (not recorded which) from PBMCs. This TCR was sampled from a human donor in good health. CDR3: CASSPDRVQLFF. The CDR3 coding sequence is TGTGCCAGCAGCCCTGACAGGGTACAACTGTTTTTT. Based on the CDR3 plus reference TRBV7-2 and TRBJ1-4, the full variable domain is GAGVSQSPSNKVTEKGKDVELRCDPISGHTALYWYRQSLGQGLEFLIYFQGNSAPDKSGLPSDRFSAERTGGSVSTLTIQRTQQEDSAVYLCASSPDRVQLFFGSGTQLSVL.